The clone carrying this TCR beta chain was seen only a few times. Its antigen is not known. The data stem from a study of human T cells and chemical hapten exposure. At the level of the study: Slight volume differences across pooled libraries mainly accounted for varying per-sample TCR yields.

Time point in this sample: patch test 1, 2 weeks after DPC sensitization. The treatment denotes: therapeutic diphenylcyclopropenone sensitization with weekly scalp DPC. Study results and limitations: Alopecia was present in the donors, so their immune response may differ from healthy people's. A positive correlation with patch test score was shown by PT1 expanded TCR counts.

Each CDR3 protein gets one entry after TCRdb re-called the RACE reads with MiXCR. This table has fewer than 100,000 distinct CDR3 sequences, 10% to 15% appearing once. The CDR3 runs to 13 residues. From germline, CDR1 is SGHKS and CDR2 YYEKEE (reference sequence). The V end was cut by 6 bases, the J end by 6 bases, with 14 bases between. The origin of this receptor is a woman aged 60-70 years with alopecia areata. Some clones in this sample may be carry-over from other donors' samples. The chain combines TRBV5-5 with TRBJ2-3; D possibly corresponds to TRBD2 (5 bases). This sample comprised whole blood, obtained in connection with sensitization to the hapten diphenylcyclopropenone (DPC). CDR3 nucleotide sequence: TGTGCCAGCACTGAGAATTGGAGGGATACGCAGTATTTT. This sequence encodes CASTENWRDTQYF.